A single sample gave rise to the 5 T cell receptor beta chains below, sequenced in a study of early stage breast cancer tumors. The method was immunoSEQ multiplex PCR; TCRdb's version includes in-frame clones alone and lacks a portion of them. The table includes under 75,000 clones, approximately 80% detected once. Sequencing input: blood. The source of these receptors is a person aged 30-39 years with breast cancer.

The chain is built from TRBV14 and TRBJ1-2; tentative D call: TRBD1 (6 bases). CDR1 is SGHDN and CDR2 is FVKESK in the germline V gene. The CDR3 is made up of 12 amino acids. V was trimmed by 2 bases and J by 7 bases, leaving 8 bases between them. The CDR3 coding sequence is TGTGCCAGCAGCCAAAGCAGGGGTGGCTACACCTTC. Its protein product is CASSQSRGGYTF.

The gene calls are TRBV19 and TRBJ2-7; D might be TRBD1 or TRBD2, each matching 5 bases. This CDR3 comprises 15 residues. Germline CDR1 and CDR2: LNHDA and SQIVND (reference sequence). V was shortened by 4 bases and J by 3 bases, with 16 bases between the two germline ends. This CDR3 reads CASSRPGPVSYEQYF. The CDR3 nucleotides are TGTGCCAGTAGTAGACCGGGACCCGTTAGCTACGAGCAGTACTTC.

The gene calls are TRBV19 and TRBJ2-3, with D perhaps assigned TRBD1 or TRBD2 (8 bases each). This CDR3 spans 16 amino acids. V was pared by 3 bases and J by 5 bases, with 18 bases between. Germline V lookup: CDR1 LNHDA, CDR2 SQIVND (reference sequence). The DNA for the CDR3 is TGTGCCAGTAGTATGCGGACAGGGCGGGGGGAAGATACGCAGTATTTT. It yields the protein CASSMRTGRGEDTQYF.

Here the CDR3 DNA reads TGTGCCAGCAGCCCACCTGGGCCCAATCAGCCCCAGCATTTT. Translating it yields CASSPPGPNQPQHF. The chain couples TRBV7-8 to TRBJ1-5; D is undetermined. The CDR3 runs to 14 residues. V lost 5 bases and J 3 bases, leaving 11 bases between the germline ends. Germline CDR1 is SGHVS and CDR2 is FQNEAQ.

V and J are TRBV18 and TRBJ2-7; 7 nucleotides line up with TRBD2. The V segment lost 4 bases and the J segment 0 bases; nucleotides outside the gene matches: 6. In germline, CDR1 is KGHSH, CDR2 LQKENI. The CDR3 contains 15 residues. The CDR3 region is CASSRPSGSSYEQYF. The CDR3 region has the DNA TGTGCCAGCTCACGGCCTAGCGGTAGCTCCTACGAGCAGTACTTC.